This T cell receptor (beta chain) was captured by sequencing in a study of Ad26.COV2.S vaccination and SARS-CoV-2 variants. About the research overall: Dosing was one shot or two shots 56 days apart.

TCRdb's table, derived via immunoSEQ multiplex PCR, lists solely in-frame clones and lacks some. The sample lists roughly 350,000 clones, 87% occurring once. General study points: Non-spike TCR breadth was similar in vaccine and placebo recipients.

Treatment given: 15 to 20 received Ad26.COV2.S at low or high dose, single or two shots; roughly five received placebo; per-sample allocation not given. Collection of samples fell on day 63 after the first vaccine or placebo injection. Within Boston, the person who donated was an adult of 18-55 years. The CDR3 sequence is 15 residues long. The germline CDR1 and CDR2 sequences are LGHNA and YNFKEQ. V was pared by 0 bases and J by 9 bases, with 15 bases between. This clone was picked up a small number of times. Antigen specificity is unknown. The chain combines TRBV4-2 with TRBJ1-5; a possible D gene is TRBD1 (6 bases). This TCR was recovered from a person between 18 and 59 years old who received the Ad26.COV2.S COVID-19 vaccine or a placebo. The sequenced sample was peripheral blood, obtained in a trial of Ad26.COV2.S vaccine versus placebo. CDR3 nucleotides: TGTGCCAGCAGCCAAGATATAGGACAGCGAAGGCCCCAGCATTTT. It specifies CASSQDIGQRRPQHF.